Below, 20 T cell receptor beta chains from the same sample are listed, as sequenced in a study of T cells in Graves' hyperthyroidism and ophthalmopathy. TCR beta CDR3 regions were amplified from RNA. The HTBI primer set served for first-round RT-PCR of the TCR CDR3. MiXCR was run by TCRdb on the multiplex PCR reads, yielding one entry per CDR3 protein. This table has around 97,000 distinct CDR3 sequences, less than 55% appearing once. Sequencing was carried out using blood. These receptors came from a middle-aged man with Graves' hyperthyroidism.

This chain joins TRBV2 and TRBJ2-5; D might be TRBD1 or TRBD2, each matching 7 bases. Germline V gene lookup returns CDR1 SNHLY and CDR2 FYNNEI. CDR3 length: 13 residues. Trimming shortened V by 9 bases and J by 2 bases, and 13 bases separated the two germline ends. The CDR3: CASHRGLQETQYF. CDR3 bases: TGTGCCAGTCACAGGGGACTACAAGAGACCCAGTACTTC.

CDR3 protein: CATSEDRDTIYF. CDR3 DNA sequence: TGTGCCACCAGCGAGGACAGGGACACCATATATTTT. This sequence joins TRBV15 and TRBJ1-3; 8 nucleotides agree with TRBD1. In germline, CDR1 is LNHNV, CDR2 YYDKDF (reference sequence). V was pared by 5 bases and J by 8 bases, with 2 bases of the junction left unmatched. The CDR3 covers 12 residues.

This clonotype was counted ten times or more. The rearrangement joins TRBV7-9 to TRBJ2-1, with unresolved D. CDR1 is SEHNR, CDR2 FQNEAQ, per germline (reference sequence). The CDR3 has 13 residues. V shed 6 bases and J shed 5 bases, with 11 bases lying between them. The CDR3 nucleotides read TGTGCCAGCAGAATGGACCTTGACAATGAGCAGTTCTTC. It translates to CASRMDLDNEQFF.

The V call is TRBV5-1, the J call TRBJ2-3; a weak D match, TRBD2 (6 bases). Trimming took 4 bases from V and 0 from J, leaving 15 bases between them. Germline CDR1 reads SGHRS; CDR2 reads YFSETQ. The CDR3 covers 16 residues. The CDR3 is CASSPGPGGSTDTQYF. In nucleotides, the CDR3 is TGCGCCAGCAGCCCTGGACCCGGGGGAAGCACAGATACGCAGTATTTT.

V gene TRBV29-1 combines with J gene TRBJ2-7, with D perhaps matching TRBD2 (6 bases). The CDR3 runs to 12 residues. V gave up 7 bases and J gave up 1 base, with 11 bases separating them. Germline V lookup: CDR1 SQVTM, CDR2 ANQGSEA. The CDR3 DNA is TGCAGCGCGGGGAGCGGGTCCTACGAGCAGTACTTC. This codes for CSAGSGSYEQYF.

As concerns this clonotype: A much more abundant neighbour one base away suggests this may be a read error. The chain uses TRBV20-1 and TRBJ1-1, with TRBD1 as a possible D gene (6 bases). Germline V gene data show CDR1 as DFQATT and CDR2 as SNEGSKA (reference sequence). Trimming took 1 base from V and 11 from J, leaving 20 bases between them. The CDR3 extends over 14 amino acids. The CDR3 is CSARGARGGFDAFF. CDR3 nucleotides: TGCAGTGCTAGAGGGGCCCGAGGGGGGTTTGACGCTTTCTTT.

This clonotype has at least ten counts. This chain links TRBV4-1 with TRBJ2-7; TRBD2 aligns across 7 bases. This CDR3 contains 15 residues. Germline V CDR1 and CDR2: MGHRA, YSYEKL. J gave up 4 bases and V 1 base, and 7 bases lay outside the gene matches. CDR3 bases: TGCGCCAGCAGCCAAGGGGAGGGTTACGAGTACGAGCAGTACTTC. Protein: CASSQGEGYEYEQYF.

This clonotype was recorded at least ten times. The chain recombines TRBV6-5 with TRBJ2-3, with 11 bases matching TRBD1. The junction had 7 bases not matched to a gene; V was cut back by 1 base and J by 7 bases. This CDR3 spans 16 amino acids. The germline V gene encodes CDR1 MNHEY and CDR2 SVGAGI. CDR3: CASSYWTGDRGYTQYF. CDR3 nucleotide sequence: TGTGCCAGCAGTTACTGGACAGGGGACAGGGGGTATACGCAGTATTTT.

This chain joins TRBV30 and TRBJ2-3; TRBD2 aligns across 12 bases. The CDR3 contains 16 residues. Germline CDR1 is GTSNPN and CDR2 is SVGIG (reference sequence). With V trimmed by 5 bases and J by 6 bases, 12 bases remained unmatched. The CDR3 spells CAWGGDSSGRVDTQYF. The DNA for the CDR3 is TGTGCCTGGGGGGGGGATTCTAGCGGGAGGGTTGATACGCAGTATTTT.

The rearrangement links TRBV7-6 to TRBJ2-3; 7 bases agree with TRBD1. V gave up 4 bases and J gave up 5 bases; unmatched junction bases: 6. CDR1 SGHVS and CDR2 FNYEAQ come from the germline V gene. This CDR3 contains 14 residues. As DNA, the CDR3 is TGTGCCAGCAGCTCAAGGGGGCTCGGAGATACGCAGTATTTT. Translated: CASSSRGLGDTQYF.

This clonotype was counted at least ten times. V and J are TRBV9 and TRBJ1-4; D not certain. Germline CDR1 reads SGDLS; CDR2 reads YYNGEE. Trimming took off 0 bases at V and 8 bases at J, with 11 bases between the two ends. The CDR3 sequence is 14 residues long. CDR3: CASSVGGLGEKLFF. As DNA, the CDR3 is TGTGCCAGCAGCGTAGGTGGGTTAGGCGAAAAACTGTTTTTT.

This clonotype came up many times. The CDR3 region has the DNA TGTGCCAGCAGCCGACTCGGCGGGGAGCTGTTTTTT. It specifies CASSRLGGELFF. The chain employs TRBV7-3 and TRBJ2-2, with unresolved D. V dropped 5 bases and J dropped 7 bases, with 8 bases sitting between them. The CDR3 covers 12 residues. Germline CDR1 is SGHTA and CDR2 is FQGTGA. Full variable domain (outside the CDR3, taken from reference TRBV7-3 and TRBJ2-2): GAGVSQTPSNKVTEKGKYVELRCDPISGHTALYWYRQSLGQGPEFLIYFQGTGAADDSGLPNDRFFAVRPEGSVSTLKIQRTERGDSAVYLCASSRLGGELFFGEGSRLTVL.

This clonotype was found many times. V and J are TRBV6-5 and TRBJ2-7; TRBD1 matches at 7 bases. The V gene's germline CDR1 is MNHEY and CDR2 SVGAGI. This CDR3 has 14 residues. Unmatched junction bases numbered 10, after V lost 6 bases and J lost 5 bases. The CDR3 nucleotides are TGTGCCAGCAGATTAGACAGGGTTCTCAACGAGCAGTACTTC. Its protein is CASRLDRVLNEQYF.

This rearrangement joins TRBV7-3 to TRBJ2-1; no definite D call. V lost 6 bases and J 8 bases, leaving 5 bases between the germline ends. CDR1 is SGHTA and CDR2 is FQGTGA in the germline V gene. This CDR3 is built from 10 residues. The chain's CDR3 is CASRIDEQFF. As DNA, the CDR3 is TGTGCCAGCAGGATAGATGAGCAGTTCTTC.

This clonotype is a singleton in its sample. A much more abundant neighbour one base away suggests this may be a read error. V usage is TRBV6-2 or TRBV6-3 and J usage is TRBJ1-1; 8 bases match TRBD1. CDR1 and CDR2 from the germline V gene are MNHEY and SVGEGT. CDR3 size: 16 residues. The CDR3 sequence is CASSWHGTGRKAVTLF. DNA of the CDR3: TGTGCCAGCAGTTGGCACGGGACAGGTCGAAAGGCGGTGACTCTCTTT.

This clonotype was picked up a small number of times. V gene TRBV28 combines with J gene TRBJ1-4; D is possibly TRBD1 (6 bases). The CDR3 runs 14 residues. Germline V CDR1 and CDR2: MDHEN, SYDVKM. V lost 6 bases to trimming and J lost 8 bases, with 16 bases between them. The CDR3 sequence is CASSQGGSLEKLFF. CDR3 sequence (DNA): TGTGCCAGCAGCCAAGGGGGGTCCCTAGAAAAACTGTTTTTT.

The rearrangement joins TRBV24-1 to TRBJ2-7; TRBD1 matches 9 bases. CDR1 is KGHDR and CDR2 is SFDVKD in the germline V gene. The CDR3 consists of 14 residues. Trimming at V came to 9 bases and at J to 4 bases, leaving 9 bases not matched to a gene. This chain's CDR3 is CATCAGQGLYEQYF. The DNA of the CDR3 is TGTGCCACCTGTGCGGGACAGGGCCTTTACGAGCAGTACTTC.

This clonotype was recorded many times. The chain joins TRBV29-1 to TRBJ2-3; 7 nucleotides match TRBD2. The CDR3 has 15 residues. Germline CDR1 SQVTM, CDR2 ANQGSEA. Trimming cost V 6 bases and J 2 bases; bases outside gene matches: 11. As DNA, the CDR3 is TGCAGCGTGGCGGGGCTAGCGGACTCCACAGATACGCAGTATTTT. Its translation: CSVAGLADSTDTQYF.

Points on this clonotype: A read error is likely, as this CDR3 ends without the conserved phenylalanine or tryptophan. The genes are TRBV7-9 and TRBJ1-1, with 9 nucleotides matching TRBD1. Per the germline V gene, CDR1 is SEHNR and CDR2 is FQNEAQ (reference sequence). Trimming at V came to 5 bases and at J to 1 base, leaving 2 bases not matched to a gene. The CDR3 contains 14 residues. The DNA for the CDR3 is TGTGCCAGCAGCACGGACAGGGGGAACACTGAAGCTTTCTCA. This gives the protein CASSTDRGNTEAFS.

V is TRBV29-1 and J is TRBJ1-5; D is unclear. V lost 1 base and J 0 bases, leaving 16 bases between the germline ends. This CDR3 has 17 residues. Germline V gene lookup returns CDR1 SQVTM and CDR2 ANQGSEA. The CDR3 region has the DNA TGCAGCGTTGAAGTAGCGGGGTCGGATTATAGCAATCAGCCCCAGCATTTT. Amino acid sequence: CSVEVAGSDYSNQPQHF. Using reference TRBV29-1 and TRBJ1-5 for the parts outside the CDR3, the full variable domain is SAVISQKPSRDICQRGTSLTIQCQVDSQVTMMFWYRQQPGQSLTLIATANQGSEATYESGFVIDKFPISRPNLTFSTLTVSNMSPEDSSIYLCSVEVAGSDYSNQPQHFGDGTRLSIL.